Following are 32 T cell receptor beta chains from one sample sequenced in a study of blood T cell repertoires in COVID-19. TCRdb's table, derived via immunoSEQ multiplex PCR, lists solely in-frame clones and lacks some. The table records some 300,000 clones, roughly 90% of them present only once. Sequencing was carried out using PBMCs or T cells enriched from blood (not recorded which). Every receptor here comes from a woman between 40 and 55 years old who had recovered from COVID-19.

The rearrangement links TRBV2 to TRBJ1-1, with a tentative D call TRBD1 (5 bases). CDR3 length: 13 residues. Germline V gene sequence: CDR1 SNHLY, CDR2 FYNNEI. The V end lost 5 bases, the J end lost 2 bases, and 9 bases lay between the germline ends. CDR3 bases: TGTGCCAGCAGTCTAACAGGTAACACTGAAGCTTTCTTT. It is translated as CASSLTGNTEAFF. Looking up the rest from reference TRBV2 and TRBJ1-1 gives the full variable domain: EPEVTQTPSHQVTQMGQEVILRCVPISNHLYFYWYRQILGQKVEFLVSFYNNEISEKSEIFDDQFSVERPDGSNFTLKIRSTKLEDSAMYFCASSLTGNTEAFFGQGTRLTVV.

This clone was detected only once. The chain links TRBV11-3 to TRBJ2-6, with D perhaps matching TRBD1 (6 bases). V dropped 5 bases and J dropped 3 bases, with 11 bases sitting between them. Germline-derived CDR1 and CDR2 are SGHNT and YENEEA. The CDR3 runs to 15 residues. The DNA for the CDR3 is TGTGCCAGCAGCCTCAGGGGTAGTGGGGCCAACGTCCTGACTTTC. Translation gives CASSLRGSGANVLTF.

The chain couples TRBV19 to TRBJ2-2, with D perhaps matching TRBD2 (5 bases). Germline V gene lookup returns CDR1 LNHDA and CDR2 SQIVND (reference sequence). The ends were cut back, 5 bases at V and 0 bases at J, with 10 bases in the middle. There are 15 residues in the CDR3. The CDR3 DNA sequence: TGTGCCAGTAGTCCTAGCCGCGCGAACACCGGGGAGCTGTTTTTT. It yields the protein CASSPSRANTGELFF.

V usage is TRBV7-2 and J usage is TRBJ2-1, with 11 bases lining up with TRBD2. The CDR3 runs 15 residues. The germline V gene encodes CDR1 SGHTA and CDR2 FQGNSA. V was pared by 6 bases and J by 2 bases, with 3 bases of the junction left unmatched. CDR3 in amino acids: CASRSSGGTYNEQFF. The CDR3 nucleotides read TGTGCCAGCAGATCTAGCGGGGGGACCTACAATGAGCAGTTCTTC.

The chain carries TRBV6-4 and TRBJ1-5, with D uncertain. V was shortened by 7 bases and J by 4 bases, with 5 bases between the two germline ends. Germline CDR1 and CDR2: MRHNA and SNTAGT. The CDR3 is made up of 11 amino acids. CDR3 in amino acids: CASIMNQPQHF. The CDR3 region has the DNA TGTGCCAGCATCATGAATCAGCCCCAGCATTTT.

This chain links TRBV6-5 with TRBJ2-7; tentative D call: TRBD1 (8 bases). Trimming left V 6 bases short and J 2 bases short, with 17 bases between. The germline gives CDR1 MNHEY, CDR2 SVGAGI. CDR3 length: 15 amino acids. The CDR3 DNA follows: TGTGCCAGCAGGGGGGGGACAGGAACACCCTACGAGCAGTACTTC. This gives the protein CASRGGTGTPYEQYF.

The chain is built from TRBV3-1 (or the pseudogene TRBV3-2) and TRBJ2-1, with 8 bases lining up with TRBD2. This CDR3 has 16 amino acids. Germline V gene data show CDR1 as LGHDT and CDR2 as YNNKEL (reference sequence). The V and J ends lost 0 bases and 10 bases, in that order; junction bases with no gene match: 11. In DNA form, the CDR3 reads TGTGCCAGCAGCCAAGAGTGGAGCGGGAGTATAGTCGAGCAGTTCTTC. Translated: CASSQEWSGSIVEQFF.

The CDR3 sequence is CASSLRGTYEQYF. The CDR3 nucleotides are TGTGCCAGCAGTTTAAGGGGAACCTACGAGCAGTACTTC. V gene TRBV27 combines with J gene TRBJ2-7, with D possibly TRBD1 on 5 matching bases. Germline CDR1 reads MNHEY; CDR2 reads SMNVEV (reference sequence). The CDR3 loop spans 13 amino acids. V was cut by 2 bases and J by 2 bases, with 7 bases left in between.

The rearrangement joins TRBV7-9 to TRBJ2-5; 12 nucleotides agree with TRBD2. The trim removed 4 bases at V and 7 bases at J, leaving 10 bases unmatched. Germline loops: CDR1 SEHNR, CDR2 FQNEAQ (reference sequence). There are 16 residues in the CDR3. CDR3 nucleotide sequence: TGTGCCAGCAGCTCTAGCGGGGGGGACTACAGTGCGACCCAGTACTTC. Protein: CASSSSGGDYSATQYF.

The V gene is TRBV21-1, the J gene TRBJ2-3; TRBD1, the table's D call, lacks a check against the DNA. TRBV21-1 represents a pseudogene. The CDR3 spans 14 residues. The CDR3 nucleotides are TGTGCCAGCAGGACAGGGCGGGGCACAGATACGCAGTATTTT. This gives the protein CASRTGRGTDTQYF.

The rearrangement uses TRBV5-6 and TRBJ1-4, with D hard to call. This CDR3 is 14 amino acids long. The V gene's germline CDR1 is SGHDT and CDR2 YYEEEE. Trimming cost V 5 bases and J 8 bases, with 16 bases left between them. Written as DNA, the CDR3 is TGTGCCAGCAGTGAGGGCATGGAACGGGAAAAACTGTTTTTT. It specifies CASSEGMEREKLFF.

The gene calls are TRBV23-1 and TRBJ1-5, with TRBD1 identical over 7 bases. TRBV23-1 is an ORF; its function is uncertain. V lost 5 bases to trimming and J lost 1 base; unmatched junction nucleotides: 8. This CDR3 has 16 amino acids. In nucleotides, the CDR3 is TGCGCCAGCAGTTCTCCGGCAGGGGGAAGCAATCAGCCCCAGCATTTT. Translated: CASSSPAGGSNQPQHF.

The rearrangement joins TRBV29-1 to TRBJ1-2; perhaps TRBD1 as D (6 bases). CDR1 and CDR2 from the germline V gene are SQVTM and ANQGSEA. This CDR3 comprises 12 residues. The ends were cut back, 7 bases at V and 6 bases at J, with 15 bases in the middle. For the CDR3, the DNA is TGCAGCGGAGTGACAGGTGCTAATGGCTACACCTTC. Its protein is CSGVTGANGYTF.

This rearrangement joins TRBV5-1 to TRBJ1-6; no clear D. The V and J ends lost 2 bases and 7 bases respectively, with 10 bases between them. CDR3 length: 14 residues. The V gene's germline CDR1 is SGHRS and CDR2 YFSETQ. Here the CDR3 reads CASSFFSGNSPLHF. In DNA, the CDR3 is TGCGCCAGCAGCTTTTTTAGCGGGAATTCACCCCTCCACTTT.

This chain connects TRBV7-9 to TRBJ2-2; a possible D gene is TRBD1 (5 bases). Per the germline V gene, CDR1 is SEHNR and CDR2 is FQNEAQ (reference sequence). Trimming took off 2 bases at V and 2 bases at J, with 9 bases between the two ends. This CDR3 contains 15 residues. The CDR3 reads CASSLTTANTGELFF. In nucleotides, the CDR3 is TGTGCCAGCAGCTTAACGACAGCTAACACCGGGGAGCTGTTTTTT. The full variable domain, rest sourced from reference TRBV7-9 and TRBJ2-2, is DTGVSQNPRHKITKRGQNVTFRCDPISEHNRLYWYRQTLGQGPEFLTYFQNEAQLEKSRLLSDRFSAERPKGSFSTLEIQRTEQGDSAMYLCASSLTTANTGELFFGEGSRLTVL.

The chain joins TRBV10-1 to TRBJ2-3; TRBD2 aligns across 7 bases. This CDR3 is 13 amino acids long. With 9 bases clipped from V and 1 base from J, the junction kept 4 bases outside the gene matches. The germline V gene encodes CDR1 WNHNN and CDR2 SYGVQD (reference sequence). CDR3 sequence reads: CASSGGGTDTQYF. The DNA for the CDR3 is TGCGCCAGTTCGGGGGGTGGCACAGATACGCAGTATTTT.

The genes are TRBV5-6 and TRBJ2-3, with 13 bases aligning to TRBD2. CDR3 size: 17 residues. The germline CDR1 and CDR2 sequences are SGHDT and YYEEEE. With V trimmed by 4 bases and J by 6 bases, 11 bases remained unmatched. The DNA of the CDR3 is TGTGCCAGCAGCCCGGTCCGGACTAGCGGGGGTACGGATACGCAGTATTTT. Translating it yields CASSPVRTSGGTDTQYF.

The gene calls are TRBV6-2 or TRBV6-3 and TRBJ2-3; no clear D. The V end was cut by 5 bases, the J end by 10 bases, with 16 bases between. The CDR3 loop spans 13 amino acids. Germline CDR1 MNHEY, CDR2 SVGEGT. The CDR3 nucleotides are TGTGCCAGCAGTACATCCCGTGGCCCTTCGCAGTATTTT. Protein: CASSTSRGPSQYF.

V gene TRBV3-1 (or the pseudogene TRBV3-2) combines with J gene TRBJ2-2; no clear D. Trimming shortened V by 5 bases and J by 5 bases, and 9 bases separated the two germline ends. The germline V gene has CDR1 LGHDT and CDR2 YNNKEL (reference sequence). This CDR3 spans 13 amino acids. CDR3 sequence (DNA): TGTGCCAGCAGCTACACAGCTACCGGGGAGCTGTTTTTT. As protein: CASSYTATGELFF.

This clone was seen only a few times. The chain employs TRBV10-3 and TRBJ2-3; 8 bases are shared with TRBD2. This CDR3 region has 17 residues. In germline, CDR1 is ENHRY, CDR2 SYGVKD. The ends lost 2 bases at V and 4 bases at J; junction bases unmatched: 11. The CDR3 sequence is CAISEGGSGEIPDTQYF. CDR3 nucleotide sequence: TGTGCCATCAGTGAGGGAGGTAGCGGGGAGATCCCAGATACGCAGTATTTT.

On this clone itself: At one end, the junction sequence differs from germline, possibly due to a read error. CDR3 amino acids: CASSEQGRPDEKLFF. CDR3 sequence (DNA): TGTGCTAGCAGCGAACAGGGGCGGCCTGATGAAAAACTGTTTTTT. The chain has TRBV7-7 and TRBJ1-4, with 7 bases that match TRBD1. CDR3 length equals 15 residues. CDR1 is SSHAT and CDR2 is FNYEAQ in the germline V gene (reference sequence).

The chain joins TRBV29-1 to TRBJ1-1; TRBD1 is a possible D gene (5 bases). V was shortened by 6 bases and J by 7 bases, with 18 bases between the two germline ends. The germline gives CDR1 SQVTM, CDR2 ANQGSEA. CDR3 length equals 13 residues. The CDR3 reads CSVAQVLINEAFF. The CDR3 coding sequence is TGCAGCGTCGCACAGGTGCTGATTAATGAAGCTTTCTTT. Full variable domain (remainder filled in from reference TRBV29-1 and TRBJ1-1): SAVISQKPSRDICQRGTSLTIQCQVDSQVTMMFWYRQQPGQSLTLIATANQGSEATYESGFVIDKFPISRPNLTFSTLTVSNMSPEDSSIYLCSVAQVLINEAFFGQGTRLTVV.

V and J are TRBV25-1 and TRBJ1-2; TRBD1 matches 7 bases. V lost 6 bases and J lost 4; bases outside the gene matches: 8. CDR3 length: 14 amino acids. CDR1 and CDR2 from the germline V gene are MGHDK and SYGVNS. The CDR3: CASSFMTGSYGYTF. The CDR3 nucleotides are TGTGCCAGCAGCTTCATGACAGGGAGCTATGGCTACACCTTC.

The J gene is TRBJ2-5, the V gene TRBV10-3; 10 bases map to TRBD2. This CDR3 has 16 amino acids. Germline CDR1 and CDR2: ENHRY and SYGVKD. V lost 4 bases and J lost 1; bases outside the gene matches: 6. The CDR3 protein is CAISVGLAGGQETQYF. CDR3 nucleotides: TGTGCCATCAGTGTGGGGTTAGCGGGGGGCCAAGAGACCCAGTACTTC.

This CDR3 reads CASSPSAPSSSAYNEQFF. CDR3 DNA: TGTGCCAGCAGCCCGTCCGCTCCTAGCAGTTCCGCCTACAATGAGCAGTTCTTC. The chain uses TRBV7-6 and TRBJ2-1; D is possibly TRBD2 (5 bases). This CDR3 comprises 18 residues. V lost 5 bases to trimming and J lost 2 bases, with 22 bases between them. CDR1 and CDR2 (germline): SGHVS, FNYEAQ.

V and J are TRBV21-1 and TRBJ1-2; the table gives TRBD1 as D, unverified against the DNA. TRBV21-1 is a pseudogene segment. This CDR3 region has 19 residues. Written as DNA, the CDR3 is TGTGCCAGCAGCAAAGGGTTGGAACAGGGGGCGCTTGTCAACTATGGCTACACCTTC. Its protein is CASSKGLEQGALVNYGYTF.

V usage is TRBV7-3 and J usage is TRBJ2-2; TRBD1 agrees at 9 bases. The V segment lost 2 bases and the J segment 6 bases; nucleotides outside the gene matches: 1. This CDR3 comprises 14 residues. CDR1 and CDR2 (germline): SGHTA, FQGTGA. CDR3 in DNA: TGTGCCAGCAGCTTACGGACAGGGGCCGGGGAGCTGTTTTTT. Protein product: CASSLRTGAGELFF.

The chain joins TRBV11-1 to TRBJ2-7; 15 nucleotides agree with TRBD2. CDR1 SGHAT and CDR2 FQDESV come from the germline V gene (reference sequence). Trimming at V came to 6 bases and at J to 6 bases, leaving 6 bases not matched to a gene. This CDR3 is built from 15 residues. CDR3 sequence reads: CASSAGLAGGREQYF. The DNA of the CDR3 is TGTGCCAGCAGTGCGGGACTAGCGGGAGGACGCGAGCAGTACTTC.

The chain recombines TRBV27 with TRBJ2-7; 7 positions agree with TRBD1. The trim removed 8 bases at V and 4 bases at J, leaving 11 bases unmatched. The CDR3 contains 14 residues. Germline CDR1 is MNHEY and CDR2 is SMNVEV (reference sequence). The CDR3 DNA reads as TGTGCCAGCGGAGAACGGGACAGTTCTTACGAGCAGTACTTC. Protein: CASGERDSSYEQYF.

This clone appeared once. V and J are TRBV2 and TRBJ2-7, with TRBD2 matching over 11 bases. This CDR3 contains 15 residues. Germline V gene lookup returns CDR1 SNHLY and CDR2 FYNNEI. Trimming cost V 5 bases and J 0 bases; bases outside gene matches: 3. CDR3 residues: CASSPGTSGSYEQYF. The DNA of the CDR3 is TGTGCCAGCAGTCCCGGGACTAGCGGCTCCTACGAGCAGTACTTC. Complete variable domain (other parts from reference TRBV2 and TRBJ2-7): EPEVTQTPSHQVTQMGQEVILRCVPISNHLYFYWYRQILGQKVEFLVSFYNNEISEKSEIFDDQFSVERPDGSNFTLKIRSTKLEDSAMYFCASSPGTSGSYEQYFGPGTRLTVT.

The chain has TRBV2 and TRBJ1-2, with TRBD1 matching 12 bases. CDR1 SNHLY and CDR2 FYNNEI come from the germline V gene. Trimming at V came to 10 bases and at J to 2 bases, leaving 11 bases not matched to a gene. The CDR3 sequence is 16 residues long. CDR3 amino acids: CAISSWGQGANYGYTF. In nucleotides, the CDR3 is TGTGCCATCTCCTCCTGGGGACAGGGGGCGAACTATGGCTACACCTTC.

As concerns this clone: One end of the junction fails to match germline, which may point to a read error. This sequence joins TRBV30 and TRBJ1-6, with D possibly being TRBD1 (5 bases). Germline CDR1 and CDR2: GTSNPN and SVGIG (reference sequence). The CDR3 loop spans 15 amino acids. The CDR3 sequence: CAWSVGVSFNSPLHF. The CDR3 bases are TGTGCCTGGAGTGTAGGGGTCAGTTTTAATTCCCCCCTCCACTTT.